This T cell receptor (beta chain) was captured in a study of identical twins. As regards this clonotype: Its antigen is as yet unknown.

Notes on the study in general: Conclusions were based on cross-sectional statistical analysis, without following the same donors. Invariant MAIT and iNKT cells may have partly biased zero-insertion analyses. In cord blood, abundant beta clonotypes had fewer insertions; memory showed no trend.

The CDR3 has 13 residues. Trimming stripped 3 bases from V and 2 bases from J, with 6 bases between. One entry per CDR3 protein, called by TCRdb with MiXCR from the 5' RACE reads. The sample includes 200,000 to 250,000 distinct CDR3 sequences, about 7% of them seen just once. This sample also appeared in a second study, on yellow fever vaccine responses in identical twins.

The sample comprised memory (CD45RO+) T cells sorted from blood. The rearrangement uses TRBV12-3 or TRBV12-4 and TRBJ2-3; D is ambiguous. This TCR was recovered from a young woman in good health. The CDR3 DNA reads TGTGCCAGCAGTTTTGCCATCACAGATACGCAGTATTTT. This codes for CASSFAITDTQYF.